The clone carrying this TCR beta chain came up many times. Hyperthyroidism was newly diagnosed in patients aged 18 to 65 (duration under 2 months). The blood was taken when hyperthyroidism was first diagnosed, before any ophthalmopathy symptoms showed up. The data stem from a study of T cells in Graves' hyperthyroidism and ophthalmopathy. As for the study in general: Blood from the periphery was taken at initial diagnosis, before any treatment.

Trimming shortened V by 5 bases and J by 11 bases, and 16 bases separated the two germline ends. CDR1 and CDR2 (germline): SEHNR, FQNEAQ (reference sequence). This CDR3 comprises 14 residues. TCR beta CDR3 sequences were amplified from RNA transcripts. With the HTBI primer set, the TCR CDR3 went through a first round of RT-PCR. TCRdb redid the calling of the multiplex PCR reads with MiXCR, one entry per CDR3 protein. This repertoire shows about 770,000 distinct CDR3 sequences, around 20% found once; its top ten account for around 17%. The gene calls are TRBV7-9 and TRBJ1-6, with D perhaps TRBD1 (5 bases). Sequencing was carried out using blood. The origin of this receptor is a woman in her 50s with Graves' hyperthyroidism that later progressed to Graves' ophthalmopathy. The DNA of the CDR3 is TGTGCCAGCAGCCCCGGACTTCCGGGACCACCCCTCCACTTT. Protein product: CASSPGLPGPPLHF.